This T cell receptor beta chain derives from a study of CXCR3-negative and CXCR3-positive naive CD8 T cells. Study at large: There were some 140 million TRB reads altogether, and each library had about 1.5 +/- 0.3 million of them.

TRB cDNA libraries were made by UMI-labeled 5' RACE. From its re-call of the 5' RACE reads, TCRdb lists each CDR3 protein once, without DNA. The sample shows roughly 110,000 distinct CDR3 sequences, and 0.35% to 0.4% sits with its ten largest clones. Regarding this clonotype: Its antigen is not known.

Study results and limitations: More hydrophobic TRB CDR3s occurred in CXCR3-positive than in CXCR3-negative naive cells. High diversity, comparable across both naive subsets, contrasted with much lower diversity in memory CD8+ cells. Naive CXCR3-negative cells resembled naive CXCR3-positive cells in TRBV-TRBJ usage; memory cells differed.

The sequence was collected from a human donor in good health. Some clones in this sample may be carry-over from other donors' samples. Sequenced sample: naive CXCR3+ CD8+ T cells from blood. The subset: CD45RO-CCR7+CD27+CD95- naive CD8+ T cells expressing CXCR3 (TNR3+).

The CDR3 loop reads CASSQGVPREGHASTDTQYF. V and J are TRBV4-2 and TRBJ2-3. This CDR3 spans 20 amino acids. CDR1 is LGHNA, CDR2 YNFKEQ, per germline.